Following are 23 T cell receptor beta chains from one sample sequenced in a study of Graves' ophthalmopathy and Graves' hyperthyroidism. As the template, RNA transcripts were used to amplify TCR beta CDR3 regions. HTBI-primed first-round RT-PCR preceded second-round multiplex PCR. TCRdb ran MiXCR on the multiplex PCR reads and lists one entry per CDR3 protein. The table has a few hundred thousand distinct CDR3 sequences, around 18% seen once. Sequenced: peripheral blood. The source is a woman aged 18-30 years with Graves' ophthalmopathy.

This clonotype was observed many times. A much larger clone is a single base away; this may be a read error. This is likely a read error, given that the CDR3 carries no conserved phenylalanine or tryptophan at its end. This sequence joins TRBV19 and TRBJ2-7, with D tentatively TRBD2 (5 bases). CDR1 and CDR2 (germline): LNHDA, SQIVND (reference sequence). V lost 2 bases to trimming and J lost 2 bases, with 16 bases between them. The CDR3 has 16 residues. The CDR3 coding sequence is TGTGCCAGTAGTATAACCAGCGGTCCAACCACCTACGAGCAGTACCTC. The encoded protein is CASSITSGPTTYEQYL.

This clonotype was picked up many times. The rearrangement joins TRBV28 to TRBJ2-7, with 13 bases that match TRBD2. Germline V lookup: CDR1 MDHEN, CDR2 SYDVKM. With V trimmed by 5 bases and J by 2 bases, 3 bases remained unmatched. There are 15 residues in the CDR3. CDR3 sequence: CASSRLAGGPYEQYF. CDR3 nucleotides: TGTGCCAGCAGTCGACTAGCGGGAGGACCCTACGAGCAGTACTTC.

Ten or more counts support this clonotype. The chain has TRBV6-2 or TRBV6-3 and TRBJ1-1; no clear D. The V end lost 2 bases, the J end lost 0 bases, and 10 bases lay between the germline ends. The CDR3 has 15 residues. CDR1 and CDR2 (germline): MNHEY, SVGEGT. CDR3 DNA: TGTGCCAGCAGTTACGGCGACGAGGTGAACACTGAAGCTTTCTTT. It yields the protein CASSYGDEVNTEAFF.

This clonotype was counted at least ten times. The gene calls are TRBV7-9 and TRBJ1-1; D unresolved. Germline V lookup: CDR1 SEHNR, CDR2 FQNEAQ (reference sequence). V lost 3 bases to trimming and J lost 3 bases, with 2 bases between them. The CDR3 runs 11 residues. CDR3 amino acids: CASSFYTEAFF. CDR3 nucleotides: TGTGCCAGCAGCTTTTACACTGAAGCTTTCTTT. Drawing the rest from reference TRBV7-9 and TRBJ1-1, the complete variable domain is DTGVSQNPRHKITKRGQNVTFRCDPISEHNRLYWYRQTLGQGPEFLTYFQNEAQLEKSRLLSDRFSAERPKGSFSTLEIQRTEQGDSAMYLCASSFYTEAFFGQGTRLTVV.

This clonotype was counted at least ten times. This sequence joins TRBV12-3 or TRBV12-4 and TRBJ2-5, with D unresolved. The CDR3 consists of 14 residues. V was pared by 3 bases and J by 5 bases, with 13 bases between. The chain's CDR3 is CASSFGTLPETQYF. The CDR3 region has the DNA TGTGCCAGCAGTTTCGGAACCCTACCGGAGACCCAGTACTTC.

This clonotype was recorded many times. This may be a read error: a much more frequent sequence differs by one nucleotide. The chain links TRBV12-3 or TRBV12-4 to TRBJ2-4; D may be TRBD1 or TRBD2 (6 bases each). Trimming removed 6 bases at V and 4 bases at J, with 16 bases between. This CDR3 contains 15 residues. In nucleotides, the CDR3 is TGTGCCAGCAGGCGTGGGGGGACAAGAAAAAACATTCAGTACTTC. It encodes CASRRGGTRKNIQYF.

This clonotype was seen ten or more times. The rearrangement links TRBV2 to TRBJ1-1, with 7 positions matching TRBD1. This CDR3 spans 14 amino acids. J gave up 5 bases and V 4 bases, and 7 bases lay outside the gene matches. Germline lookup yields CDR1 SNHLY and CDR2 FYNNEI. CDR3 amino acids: CASSVRRGLTEAFF. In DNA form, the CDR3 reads TGTGCCAGCAGTGTAAGGAGGGGGCTAACTGAAGCTTTCTTT.

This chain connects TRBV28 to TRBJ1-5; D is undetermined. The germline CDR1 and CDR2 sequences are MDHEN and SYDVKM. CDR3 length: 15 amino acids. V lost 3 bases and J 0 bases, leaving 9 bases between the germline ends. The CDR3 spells CASSLVPASNQPQHF. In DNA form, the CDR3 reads TGTGCCAGCAGTTTGGTCCCAGCTAGCAATCAGCCCCAGCATTTT.

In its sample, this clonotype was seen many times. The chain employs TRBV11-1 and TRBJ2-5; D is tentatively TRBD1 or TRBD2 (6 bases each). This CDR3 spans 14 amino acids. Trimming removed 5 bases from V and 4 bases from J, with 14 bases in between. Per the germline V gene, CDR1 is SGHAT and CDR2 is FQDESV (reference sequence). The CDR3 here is CASSPRLGGETQYF. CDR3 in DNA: TGTGCCAGCAGCCCGAGACTAGGGGGAGAGACCCAGTACTTC.

The DNA of the CDR3 is TGCAGCGTTGAGGGGGGGATTTATTCGGCGGTCACTGAAGCTTTCTTT. This codes for CSVEGGIYSAVTEAFF. J is TRBJ1-1 and V is TRBV29-1, with D tentatively TRBD1 (5 bases). The V and J ends lost 3 bases and 4 bases respectively, with 21 bases between them. The CDR3 spans 16 residues. Germline assignment: CDR1 SQVTM and CDR2 ANQGSEA.

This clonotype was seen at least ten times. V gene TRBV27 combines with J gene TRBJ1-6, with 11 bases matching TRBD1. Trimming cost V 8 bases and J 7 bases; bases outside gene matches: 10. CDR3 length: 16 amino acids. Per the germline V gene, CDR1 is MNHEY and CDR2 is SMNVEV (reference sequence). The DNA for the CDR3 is TGTGCCAGCTACGGCGGACAGGGGGCGAGGAATTCACCCCTCCACTTT. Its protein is CASYGGQGARNSPLHF.

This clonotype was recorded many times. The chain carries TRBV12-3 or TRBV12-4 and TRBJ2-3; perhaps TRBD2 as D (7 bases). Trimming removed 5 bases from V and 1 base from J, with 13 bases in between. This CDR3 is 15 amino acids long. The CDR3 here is CASSLGGAGTDTQYF. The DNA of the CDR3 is TGTGCCAGCAGTCTAGGGGGGGCTGGCACAGATACGCAGTATTTT.

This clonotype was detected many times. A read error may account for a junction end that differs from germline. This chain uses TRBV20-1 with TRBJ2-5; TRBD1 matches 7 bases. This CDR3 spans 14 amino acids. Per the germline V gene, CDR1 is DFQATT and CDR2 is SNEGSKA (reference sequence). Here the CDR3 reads CSARDRVVQETQYF. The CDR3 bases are TGCAGTGCTCGAGACAGGGTGGTCCAAGAGACCCAGTACTTC.

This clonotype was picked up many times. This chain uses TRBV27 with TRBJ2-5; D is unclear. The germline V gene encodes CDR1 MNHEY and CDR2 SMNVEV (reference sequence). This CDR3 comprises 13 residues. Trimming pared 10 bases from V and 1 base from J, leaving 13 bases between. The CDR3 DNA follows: TGTGCCACCCGAGGACCCTTCCAAGAGACCCAGTACTTC. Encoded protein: CATRGPFQETQYF.

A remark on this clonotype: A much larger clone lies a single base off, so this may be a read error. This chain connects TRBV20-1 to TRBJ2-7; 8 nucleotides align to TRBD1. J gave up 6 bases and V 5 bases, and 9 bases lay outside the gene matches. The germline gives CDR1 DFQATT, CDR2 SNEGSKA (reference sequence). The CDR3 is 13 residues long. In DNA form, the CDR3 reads TGCAGTGCTGCTCCACAGGGGGTCAGCGAGCAGTACTTC. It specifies CSAAPQGVSEQYF.

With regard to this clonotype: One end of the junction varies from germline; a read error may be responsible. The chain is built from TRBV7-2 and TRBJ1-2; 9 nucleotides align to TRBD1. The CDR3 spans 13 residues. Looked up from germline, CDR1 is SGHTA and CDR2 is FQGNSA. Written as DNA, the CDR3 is TGTGCCAGCAGCCTCGGGACAGGGAATGGCTACAACTTC. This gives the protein CASSLGTGNGYNF.

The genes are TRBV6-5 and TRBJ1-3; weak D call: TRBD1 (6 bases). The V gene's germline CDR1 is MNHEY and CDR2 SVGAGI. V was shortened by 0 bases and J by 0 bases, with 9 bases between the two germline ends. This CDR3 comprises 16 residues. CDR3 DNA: TGTGCCAGCAGTTACTCGAAGGGGGGCTCTGGAAACACCATATATTTT. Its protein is CASSYSKGGSGNTIYF.

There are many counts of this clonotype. CDR3 in amino acids: CASSYPRGANTGELFF. The CDR3 bases are TGTGCCAGCAGTTACCCCAGGGGCGCGAACACCGGGGAGCTGTTTTTT. The rearrangement links TRBV6-2 or TRBV6-3 to TRBJ2-2; D is possibly TRBD1 (6 bases). V lost 2 bases, J lost 0 bases, and 10 bases lay in between. Germline assignment: CDR1 MNHEY and CDR2 SVGEGT. This CDR3 contains 16 residues.

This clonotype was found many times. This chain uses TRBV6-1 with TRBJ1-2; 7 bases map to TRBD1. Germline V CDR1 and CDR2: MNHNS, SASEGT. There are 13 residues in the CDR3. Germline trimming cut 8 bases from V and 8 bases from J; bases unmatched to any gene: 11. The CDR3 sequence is CASRLNRGSGYTF. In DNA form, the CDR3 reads TGTGCCAGCCGCCTCAACAGGGGTTCGGGCTACACCTTC.

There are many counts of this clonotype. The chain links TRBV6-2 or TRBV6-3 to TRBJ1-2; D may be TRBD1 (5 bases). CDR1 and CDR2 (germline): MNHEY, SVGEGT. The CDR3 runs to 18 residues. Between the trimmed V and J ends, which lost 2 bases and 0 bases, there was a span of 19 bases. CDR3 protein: CASSYRPGRAEANYGYTF. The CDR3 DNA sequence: TGTGCCAGCAGTTACCGCCCCGGCAGGGCTGAGGCTAACTATGGCTACACCTTC.

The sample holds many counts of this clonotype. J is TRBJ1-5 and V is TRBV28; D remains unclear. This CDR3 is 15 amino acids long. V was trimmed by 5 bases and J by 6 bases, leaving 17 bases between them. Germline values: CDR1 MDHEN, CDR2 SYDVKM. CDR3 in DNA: TGTGCCAGCAGTCCCGGACTGAGGGAGGGTCAGCCCCAGCATTTT. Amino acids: CASSPGLREGQPQHF. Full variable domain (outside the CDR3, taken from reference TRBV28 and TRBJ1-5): DVKVTQSSRYLVKRTGEKVFLECVQDMDHENMFWYRQDPGLGLRLIYFSYDVKMKEKGDIPEGYSVSREKKERFSLILESASTNQTSMYLCASSPGLREGQPQHFGDGTRLSIL.

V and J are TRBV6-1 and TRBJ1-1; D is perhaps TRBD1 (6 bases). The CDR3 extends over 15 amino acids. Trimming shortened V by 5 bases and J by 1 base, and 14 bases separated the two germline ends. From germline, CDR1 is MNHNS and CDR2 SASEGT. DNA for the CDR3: TGTGCCAGCAGTCAGGACAGCGGGACGAACACTGAAGCTTTCTTT. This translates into CASSQDSGTNTEAFF.

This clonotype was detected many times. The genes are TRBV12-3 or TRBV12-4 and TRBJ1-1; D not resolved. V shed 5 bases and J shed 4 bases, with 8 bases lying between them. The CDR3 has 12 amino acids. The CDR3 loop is CASSPEATEAFF. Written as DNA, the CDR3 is TGTGCCAGCAGTCCAGAGGCCACTGAAGCTTTCTTT.